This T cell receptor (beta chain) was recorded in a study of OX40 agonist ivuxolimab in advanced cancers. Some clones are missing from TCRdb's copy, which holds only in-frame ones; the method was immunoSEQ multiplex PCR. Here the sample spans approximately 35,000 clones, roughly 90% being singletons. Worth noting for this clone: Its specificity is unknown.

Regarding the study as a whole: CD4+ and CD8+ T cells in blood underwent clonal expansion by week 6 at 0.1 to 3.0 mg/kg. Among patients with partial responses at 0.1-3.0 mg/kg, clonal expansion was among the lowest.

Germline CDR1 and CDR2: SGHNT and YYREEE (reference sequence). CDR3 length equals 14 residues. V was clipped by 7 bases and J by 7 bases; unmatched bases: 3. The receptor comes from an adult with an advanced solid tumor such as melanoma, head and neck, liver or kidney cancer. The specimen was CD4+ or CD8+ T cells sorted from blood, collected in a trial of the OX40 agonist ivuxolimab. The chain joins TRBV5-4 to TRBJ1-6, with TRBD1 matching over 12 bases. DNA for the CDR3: TGTGCCAGCGGGACAGGGGGCCCGAATTCACCCCTCCACTTT. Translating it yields CASGTGGPNSPLHF.